The rows below give T cell receptor beta chains drawn from one sample of a study of T-cell reconstitution after alpha-beta-depleted transplantation in children. One entry per CDR3 protein results from TCRdb running MiXCR on the PCR reads. The table lists around 370,000 distinct CDR3 sequences, 10% of them singletons. The source material was PBMCs from the stem cell graft donor, sampled from the stem cell graft. Source of these receptors: a human donor who donated a stem cell graft to a child with acute lymphoblastic leukemia. Both conserved end residues are part of each CDR3. The order of the fields is V gene, clone size, J gene, D gene, CDR3 length, CDR3 DNA, CDR3 protein. The D gene is left open where the match is weak. Clone size is given for some rows only: seen once, a few or many times, or a class if the clone is expanded.

v_call: TRBV5-6; clone_size: -; j_call: TRBJ2-7; d_call: -; cdr3_length: 16; cdr3_nt: TGTGCCAGCAGCTTCCGTAGTTTCGGGAGCTCCTACGAGCAGTACTTC; cdr3_aa: CASSFRSFGSSYEQYF
v_call: TRBV2; clone_size: -; j_call: TRBJ2-7; d_call: TRBD1; cdr3_length: 14; cdr3_nt: TGTGCCAGCAGCGGACAGGGCGGGGTCGGACCGGAGTACTTC; cdr3_aa: CASSGQGGVGPEYF
v_call: TRBV10-3; clone_size: few; j_call: TRBJ2-7; d_call: -; cdr3_length: 11; cdr3_nt: TGTGCCACCCGAAACAGGGATGAGCAGTACTTC; cdr3_aa: CATRNRDEQYF
v_call: TRBV7-8; clone_size: many; j_call: TRBJ2-4; d_call: TRBD1; cdr3_length: 20; cdr3_nt: TGTGCCAGCAGCCCCCGATTGGGGACAGTCCAAATTAAAGCCAAAAACATTCAGTACTTC; cdr3_aa: CASSPRLGTVQIKAKNIQYF
v_call: TRBV10-3; clone_size: -; j_call: TRBJ2-6; d_call: TRBD1; cdr3_length: 14; cdr3_nt: TGTGCCATCCAGGGGGCAGGGGGGGCCAACGTCCTGACTTTC; cdr3_aa: CAIQGAGGANVLTF
v_call: TRBV13; clone_size: few; j_call: TRBJ2-5; d_call: -; cdr3_length: 12; cdr3_nt: TGTGCCAGCAGTGGGGATTCAGAGACCCAGTACTTC; cdr3_aa: CASSGDSETQYF
v_call: TRBV24-1; clone_size: -; j_call: TRBJ2-2; d_call: -; cdr3_length: 13; cdr3_nt: TGTGCCACCAGTGACACAGGGTCCGGGGAGCTGTTTTTT; cdr3_aa: CATSDTGSGELFF
v_call: TRBV20-1; clone_size: -; j_call: TRBJ1-6; d_call: -; cdr3_length: 14; cdr3_nt: TGCAGTGCTAGAGAACCAGGGTTCGGTTCACCCCTCCACTTT; cdr3_aa: CSAREPGFGSPLHF
v_call: TRBV24-1; clone_size: -; j_call: TRBJ2-2; d_call: -; cdr3_length: 14; cdr3_nt: TGTGCCACCAGCTCCAGGTCGAACACCGGGGAGCTGTTTTTT; cdr3_aa: CATSSRSNTGELFF
v_call: TRBV5-6; clone_size: -; j_call: TRBJ2-1; d_call: TRBD2; cdr3_length: 14; cdr3_nt: TGTGCCAGCAGCTTGGGGTCCGGGGGGAATGAGCAGTTCTTC; cdr3_aa: CASSLGSGGNEQFF
v_call: TRBV6-2/TRBV6-3; clone_size: few; j_call: TRBJ2-7; d_call: -; cdr3_length: 11; cdr3_nt: TGTGCCAGCACCGGACTCTACGAGCAGTACTTC; cdr3_aa: CASTGLYEQYF
v_call: TRBV5-1; clone_size: many; j_call: TRBJ2-1; d_call: TRBD2; cdr3_length: 15; cdr3_nt: TGCGCCAGCAGCTCGGATAGCGGGTCCTACAATGAGCAGTTCTTC; cdr3_aa: CASSSDSGSYNEQFF
v_call: TRBV4-1; clone_size: many; j_call: TRBJ2-1; d_call: -; cdr3_length: 18; cdr3_nt: TGCGCCAGCAGCCAAGATCCCCGGTGGGGCCAGGGCTACAATGAGCAGTTCTTC; cdr3_aa: CASSQDPRWGQGYNEQFF
v_call: TRBV10-3; clone_size: few; j_call: TRBJ2-2; d_call: -; cdr3_length: 16; cdr3_nt: TGTGCCATCAGTGACGGGGCGGGCTTCAACACCGGGGAGCTGTTTTTT; cdr3_aa: CAISDGAGFNTGELFF
v_call: TRBV29-1; clone_size: few; j_call: TRBJ2-5; d_call: -; cdr3_length: 12; cdr3_nt: TGCAGCGATGGACAGTCCGGCGAGACCCAGTACTTC; cdr3_aa: CSDGQSGETQYF
v_call: TRBV10-2; clone_size: -; j_call: TRBJ1-6; d_call: TRBD1; cdr3_length: 14; cdr3_nt: TGCGCCAGCAGGCGGGGACAGATTAATTCACCCCTCCACTTT; cdr3_aa: CASRRGQINSPLHF
v_call: TRBV6-5; clone_size: -; j_call: TRBJ2-5; d_call: -; cdr3_length: 13; cdr3_nt: TGTGCCAGCAGTTACGCCCTAGATGAGACCCAGTACTTC; cdr3_aa: CASSYALDETQYF
v_call: TRBV7-2; clone_size: -; j_call: TRBJ2-5; d_call: -; cdr3_length: 16; cdr3_nt: TGTGCCAGCAGCTTAAGCCCAGGAGGGCGCCAAGAGACCCAGTACTTC; cdr3_aa: CASSLSPGGRQETQYF
v_call: TRBV29-1; clone_size: -; j_call: TRBJ2-7; d_call: -; cdr3_length: 13; cdr3_nt: TGCAGCGCCCACTCCAGCAGCTCCTACGAGCAGTACTTC; cdr3_aa: CSAHSSSSYEQYF
v_call: TRBV20-1; clone_size: few; j_call: TRBJ2-3; d_call: -; cdr3_length: 13; cdr3_nt: TGCAGTGCTAGACGAGGTGGCACAGATACGCAGTATTTT; cdr3_aa: CSARRGGTDTQYF
v_call: TRBV11-2; clone_size: -; j_call: TRBJ2-3; d_call: TRBD2; cdr3_length: 18; cdr3_nt: TGTGCCAGCAGCCGAGAAGGGACTAGCGGGAGGCAGGTAGATACGCAGTATTTT; cdr3_aa: CASSREGTSGRQVDTQYF
v_call: TRBV9; clone_size: -; j_call: TRBJ1-3; d_call: -; cdr3_length: 15; cdr3_nt: TGTGCCAGCAGCCCCATCGGGGGGTCGGGAAACACCATATATTTT; cdr3_aa: CASSPIGGSGNTIYF
v_call: TRBV20-1; clone_size: -; j_call: TRBJ2-7; d_call: -; cdr3_length: 13; cdr3_nt: TGCAGTGCCTACGTTCTGGGACCCTACGAGCAGTACTTC; cdr3_aa: CSAYVLGPYEQYF
v_call: TRBV4-1; clone_size: -; j_call: TRBJ2-2; d_call: TRBD1; cdr3_length: 17; cdr3_nt: TGCGCCAGCAGCCAACCTTACAGGGGGAAAAACACCGGGGAGCTGTTTTTT; cdr3_aa: CASSQPYRGKNTGELFF
v_call: TRBV5-1; clone_size: few; j_call: TRBJ1-1; d_call: -; cdr3_length: 15; cdr3_nt: TGCGCCAGCAGCCCCCAAGAAGGCAGCAACACTGAAGCTTTCTTT; cdr3_aa: CASSPQEGSNTEAFF
v_call: TRBV4-2; clone_size: many; j_call: TRBJ2-7; d_call: TRBD2; cdr3_length: 16; cdr3_nt: TGTGCCAGCAGCCAAGCTAGCGGGGCCTCGCTTGTAGAGCAGTACTTC; cdr3_aa: CASSQASGASLVEQYF
v_call: TRBV2; clone_size: few; j_call: TRBJ2-7; d_call: -; cdr3_length: 14; cdr3_nt: TGTGCCAGTGAAACCGGGACGGAAACCTACGAGCAGTACTTC; cdr3_aa: CASETGTETYEQYF
v_call: TRBV7-9; clone_size: few; j_call: TRBJ1-1; d_call: TRBD1; cdr3_length: 14; cdr3_nt: TGTGCCAGCAGCATTACCGGGACAGCGGGTGAAGCTTTCTTT; cdr3_aa: CASSITGTAGEAFF
v_call: TRBV20-1; clone_size: -; j_call: TRBJ1-3; d_call: -; cdr3_length: 20; cdr3_nt: TGCAGTGCCCTCAAGCCCCATCCGGGTCCCCGAGACTACTCTGGAAACACCATATATTTT; cdr3_aa: CSALKPHPGPRDYSGNTIYF
v_call: TRBV5-1; clone_size: -; j_call: TRBJ2-7; d_call: -; cdr3_length: 15; cdr3_nt: TGCGCCAGCAGCTTGGGAGTGTCCAGGTCCTACGAGCAGTACTTC; cdr3_aa: CASSLGVSRSYEQYF
v_call: TRBV3-1; clone_size: -; j_call: TRBJ2-5; d_call: -; cdr3_length: 15; cdr3_nt: TGTGCCAGCAGCCAAGATGGCGCGGCTGGCGGGACCCAGTACTTC; cdr3_aa: CASSQDGAAGGTQYF
v_call: TRBV28; clone_size: few; j_call: TRBJ2-1; d_call: -; cdr3_length: 18; cdr3_nt: TGTGCCAGCAGTTTAAGGCGCCCGTGGGGGAGCTCCTACAATGAGCAGTTCTTC; cdr3_aa: CASSLRRPWGSSYNEQFF
v_call: TRBV7-9; clone_size: few; j_call: TRBJ1-1; d_call: -; cdr3_length: 14; cdr3_nt: TGTGCCAGCAGCTTAGAAGGCAGCGCAACTGAAGCTTTCTTT; cdr3_aa: CASSLEGSATEAFF
v_call: TRBV11-2; clone_size: few; j_call: TRBJ2-1; d_call: -; cdr3_length: 17; cdr3_nt: TGTGCCAGCAGCCTAGGTCTTCGGAGAATGCCCTACAATGAGCAGTTCTTC; cdr3_aa: CASSLGLRRMPYNEQFF
v_call: TRBV4-3; clone_size: few; j_call: TRBJ2-1; d_call: TRBD2; cdr3_length: 15; cdr3_nt: TGCGCCAGCAGCCAAGGGGGGGAGGGCTTCGATGAGCAGTTCTTC; cdr3_aa: CASSQGGEGFDEQFF
v_call: TRBV3-1; clone_size: -; j_call: TRBJ2-7; d_call: TRBD2; cdr3_length: 17; cdr3_nt: TGTGCCAGCAGCCAAGAACGCTTCCTAGCGGGACGTTACGAGCAGTACTTC; cdr3_aa: CASSQERFLAGRYEQYF
v_call: TRBV11-2; clone_size: many; j_call: TRBJ2-3; d_call: TRBD2; cdr3_length: 16; cdr3_nt: TGTGCCAGCAGCCCAGGGACTAGCTGGAACACAGATACGCAGTATTTT; cdr3_aa: CASSPGTSWNTDTQYF
v_call: TRBV4-3; clone_size: many; j_call: TRBJ2-5; d_call: -; cdr3_length: 18; cdr3_nt: TGCGCCAGCAGCCAAGAAATCGACGAGGCAGGTCCCTGGGAGACCCAGTACTTC; cdr3_aa: CASSQEIDEAGPWETQYF
v_call: TRBV4-1; clone_size: many; j_call: TRBJ2-7; d_call: -; cdr3_length: 13; cdr3_nt: TGCGCCAGCAGCAAGGCAGGATCCTACGAGCAGTACTTC; cdr3_aa: CASSKAGSYEQYF
v_call: TRBV6-1; clone_size: few; j_call: TRBJ2-1; d_call: -; cdr3_length: 15; cdr3_nt: TGTGCCAGCAGGCCTAAGGGGTATTTGAACAATGAGCAGTTCTTC; cdr3_aa: CASRPKGYLNNEQFF
v_call: TRBV28; clone_size: -; j_call: TRBJ1-1; d_call: -; cdr3_length: 18; cdr3_nt: TGTGCCAGCGTTCCTCCGGGATACGGCCTTTCTATGAACACTGAAGCTTTCTTT; cdr3_aa: CASVPPGYGLSMNTEAFF
v_call: TRBV23-1; clone_size: -; j_call: TRBJ2-7; d_call: -; cdr3_length: 18; cdr3_nt: TGCGCCAGCAGTCAATCGGGGGCCCGGCGTGTTACCTCCTACGAGCAGTACTTC; cdr3_aa: CASSQSGARRVTSYEQYF
v_call: TRBV28; clone_size: few; j_call: TRBJ2-7; d_call: TRBD1; cdr3_length: 12; cdr3_nt: TGTGCCAGGGGACAGGGTACCTACGAGCAGTACTTC; cdr3_aa: CARGQGTYEQYF
v_call: TRBV29-1; clone_size: few; j_call: TRBJ2-7; d_call: TRBD2; cdr3_length: 16; cdr3_nt: TGCAGCGTCCTGACTAGCGGGATTCGTTTTTACTACGAGCAGTACTTC; cdr3_aa: CSVLTSGIRFYYEQYF
v_call: TRBV20-1; clone_size: many; j_call: TRBJ2-1; d_call: TRBD1; cdr3_length: 12; cdr3_nt: TGCAGTGCTGAGGACAGGGAGAATGAGCAGTTCTTC; cdr3_aa: CSAEDRENEQFF
v_call: TRBV4-1; clone_size: few; j_call: TRBJ2-2; d_call: -; cdr3_length: 14; cdr3_nt: TGCGCCAGCAGGAACAGGGGCGGGAGCGGGGAGCTGTTTTTT; cdr3_aa: CASRNRGGSGELFF
v_call: TRBV4-3; clone_size: -; j_call: TRBJ2-3; d_call: TRBD1; cdr3_length: 15; cdr3_nt: TGCGCCAGCAGCCAGGGACAGATAAGCACAGATACGCAGTATTTT; cdr3_aa: CASSQGQISTDTQYF
v_call: TRBV4-3; clone_size: few; j_call: TRBJ2-2; d_call: -; cdr3_length: 15; cdr3_nt: TGCGCCAGCAGCCAAGCACAGGGAGATACCGGGGAGCTGTTTTTT; cdr3_aa: CASSQAQGDTGELFF
v_call: TRBV5-1; clone_size: -; j_call: TRBJ1-4; d_call: -; cdr3_length: 14; cdr3_nt: TGCGCCAGCATCTTTCGGACTACCCATGAAAAACTGTTTTTT; cdr3_aa: CASIFRTTHEKLFF
v_call: TRBV4-3; clone_size: many; j_call: TRBJ2-5; d_call: -; cdr3_length: 15; cdr3_nt: TGCGCCAGCAGCCAAGGGAGCCCCCCCCAAGAGACCCAGTACTTC; cdr3_aa: CASSQGSPPQETQYF
v_call: TRBV2; clone_size: -; j_call: TRBJ2-1; d_call: -; cdr3_length: 13; cdr3_nt: TGTGCCAGCAGTATTAGCGGCAAGAATGAGCAGTTCTTC; cdr3_aa: CASSISGKNEQFF
v_call: TRBV6-1; clone_size: many; j_call: TRBJ1-1; d_call: -; cdr3_length: 14; cdr3_nt: TGTGCCACATCCGAAGTGGGCAGGCACACTGAAGCTTTCTTT; cdr3_aa: CATSEVGRHTEAFF
v_call: TRBV7-6; clone_size: many; j_call: TRBJ2-7; d_call: -; cdr3_length: 15; cdr3_nt: TGTGCCAGCAGCTTAGAAGGGGTGGGGACCTACGAGCAGTACTTC; cdr3_aa: CASSLEGVGTYEQYF
v_call: TRBV12-3/TRBV12-4; clone_size: few; j_call: TRBJ2-5; d_call: TRBD2; cdr3_length: 16; cdr3_nt: TGTGCCAGCAGTCTCTCGGGACTAGGGCCCCAAGAGACCCAGTACTTC; cdr3_aa: CASSLSGLGPQETQYF
v_call: TRBV7-8; clone_size: few; j_call: TRBJ2-1; d_call: -; cdr3_length: 16; cdr3_nt: TGTGCCAGCAGCTTTTCACGGGGCGGCTCCTACAATGAGCAGTTCTTC; cdr3_aa: CASSFSRGGSYNEQFF